What follows are 8 T cell receptor beta chains derived from one specimen sequenced in a study of blood T cells in healthy people across ages. Sample-barcoded 5' priming and a J-beta primer mix drove a second PCR of roughly 7 to 11 cycles. TCRdb re-called the 5' RACE reads with MiXCR, one entry per CDR3 protein. The sample has about 1.6 million distinct CDR3 sequences; about 31% are singletons. The sequenced sample was blood. These receptors originate from a woman under 40 in good health.

The chain recombines TRBV4-1 with TRBJ2-3; a possible D gene is TRBD2 (6 bases). The CDR3 contains 16 residues. V lost 4 bases to trimming and J lost 1 base, with 15 bases between them. Germline V lookup: CDR1 MGHRA, CDR2 YSYEKL. The CDR3 loop is CASSPLSGRGTDTQYF. The CDR3 coding sequence is TGCGCCAGCAGCCCGTTAAGCGGGCGAGGCACAGATACGCAGTATTTT.

This clonotype came up a few times. J is TRBJ2-1 and V is TRBV5-1, with 8 bases aligning to TRBD2. Germline assignment: CDR1 SGHRS and CDR2 YFSETQ. With V trimmed by 3 bases and J by 1 base, 3 bases remained unmatched. The CDR3 sequence is 15 residues long. CDR3 in DNA: TGCGCCAGCAGCTCCGGGGGGGTTTCCTACAATGAGCAGTTCTTC. This translates into CASSSGGVSYNEQFF.

The rearrangement uses TRBV20-1 and TRBJ2-4; 7 positions match TRBD1. The CDR3 extends over 14 amino acids. The V gene end was trimmed by 5 bases and the J gene end by 2 bases; junction bases not matched to a gene: 6. Germline CDR1 DFQATT, CDR2 SNEGSKA (reference sequence). Written as DNA, the CDR3 is TGCAGTGCTCAGGGGGTGCTTACCAAAAACATTCAGTACTTC. It translates to CSAQGVLTKNIQYF.

Turning to this clonotype: A read error may explain this, as a much larger clone is one base away. Because the CDR3 is missing its conserved closing phenylalanine or tryptophan, this is likely a read error. The chain joins TRBV7-9 to TRBJ1-4, with D perhaps matching TRBD1 (5 bases). The CDR3 runs to 15 residues. Germline CDR1 reads SEHNR; CDR2 reads FQNEAQ (reference sequence). V was pared by 5 bases and J by 0 bases, with 10 bases between. The DNA of the CDR3 is TGTGCCAGCAGCCCGAGGGGTGCAACTAATGAAAAACTGTTTTTG. Protein: CASSPRGATNEKLFL.

This clonotype is a singleton in its sample. J is TRBJ2-1 and V is TRBV7-9; no clear D. The V gene lost 4 bases and the J gene lost 0 bases, with 10 bases spanning the gap. CDR3 size: 15 residues. The germline V gene has CDR1 SEHNR and CDR2 FQNEAQ (reference sequence). The CDR3 sequence: CASSSRVYSYNEQFF. The CDR3 DNA sequence: TGTGCCAGCAGCTCCCGGGTTTACTCCTACAATGAGCAGTTCTTC.

CDR3 coding DNA: TGCGCCAGCAGTTCGTTCGGACAGGGTGACTATGGCTACACCTTC. Its protein product is CASSSFGQGDYGYTF. The J gene is TRBJ1-2, the V gene TRBV5-1; 8 bases align to TRBD1. This CDR3 spans 15 amino acids. Germline V lookup: CDR1 SGHRS, CDR2 YFSETQ. Germline trimming cut 5 bases from V and 3 bases from J; bases unmatched to any gene: 9. The variable domain in full, with the rest retrieved from reference TRBV5-1 and TRBJ1-2, is KAGVTQTPRYLIKTRGQQVTLSCSPISGHRSVSWYQQTPGQGLQFLFEYFSETQRNKGNFPGRFSGRQFSNSRSEMNVSTLELGDSALYLCASSSFGQGDYGYTFGSGTRLTVV.

The rearrangement joins TRBV27 to TRBJ1-1, with TRBD1 matching over 7 bases. J lost 7 bases, V lost 2 bases, and 10 bases had no gene match. This CDR3 region has 15 residues. CDR1 is MNHEY, CDR2 SMNVEV, per germline (reference sequence). The CDR3 sequence: CASSLGTAIYGEAFF. The CDR3 nucleotides read TGTGCCAGCAGTTTAGGGACAGCCATTTACGGTGAAGCTTTCTTT.

The chain couples TRBV13 to TRBJ2-5, with a tentative D call TRBD1 (5 bases). The J call is in doubt because the DNA end fits TRBJ2-7 better. The CDR3 runs to 17 residues. The germline V gene has CDR1 PRHDT and CDR2 FYEKMQ (reference sequence). The DNA for the CDR3 is TGTGCCAGCAGCGTACCCGCCGGACACCGCTATCCCTACGAGCAGTACTTC. Its translation is CASSVPAGHRYPYEQYF.